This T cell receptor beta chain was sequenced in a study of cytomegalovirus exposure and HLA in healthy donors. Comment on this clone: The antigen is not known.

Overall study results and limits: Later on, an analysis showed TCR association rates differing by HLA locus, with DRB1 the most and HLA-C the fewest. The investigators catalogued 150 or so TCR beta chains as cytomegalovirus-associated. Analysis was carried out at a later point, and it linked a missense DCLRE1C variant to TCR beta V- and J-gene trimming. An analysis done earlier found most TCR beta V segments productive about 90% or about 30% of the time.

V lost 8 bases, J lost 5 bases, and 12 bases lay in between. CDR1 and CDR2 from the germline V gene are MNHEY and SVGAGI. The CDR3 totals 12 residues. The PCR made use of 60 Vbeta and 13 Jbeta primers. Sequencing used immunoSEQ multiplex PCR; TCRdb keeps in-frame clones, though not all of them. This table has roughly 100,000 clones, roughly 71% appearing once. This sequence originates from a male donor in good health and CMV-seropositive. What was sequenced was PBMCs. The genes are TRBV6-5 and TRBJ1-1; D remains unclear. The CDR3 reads CASRGGQTEAFF. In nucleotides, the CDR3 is TGTGCCAGCCGGGGAGGGCAAACTGAAGCTTTCTTT.